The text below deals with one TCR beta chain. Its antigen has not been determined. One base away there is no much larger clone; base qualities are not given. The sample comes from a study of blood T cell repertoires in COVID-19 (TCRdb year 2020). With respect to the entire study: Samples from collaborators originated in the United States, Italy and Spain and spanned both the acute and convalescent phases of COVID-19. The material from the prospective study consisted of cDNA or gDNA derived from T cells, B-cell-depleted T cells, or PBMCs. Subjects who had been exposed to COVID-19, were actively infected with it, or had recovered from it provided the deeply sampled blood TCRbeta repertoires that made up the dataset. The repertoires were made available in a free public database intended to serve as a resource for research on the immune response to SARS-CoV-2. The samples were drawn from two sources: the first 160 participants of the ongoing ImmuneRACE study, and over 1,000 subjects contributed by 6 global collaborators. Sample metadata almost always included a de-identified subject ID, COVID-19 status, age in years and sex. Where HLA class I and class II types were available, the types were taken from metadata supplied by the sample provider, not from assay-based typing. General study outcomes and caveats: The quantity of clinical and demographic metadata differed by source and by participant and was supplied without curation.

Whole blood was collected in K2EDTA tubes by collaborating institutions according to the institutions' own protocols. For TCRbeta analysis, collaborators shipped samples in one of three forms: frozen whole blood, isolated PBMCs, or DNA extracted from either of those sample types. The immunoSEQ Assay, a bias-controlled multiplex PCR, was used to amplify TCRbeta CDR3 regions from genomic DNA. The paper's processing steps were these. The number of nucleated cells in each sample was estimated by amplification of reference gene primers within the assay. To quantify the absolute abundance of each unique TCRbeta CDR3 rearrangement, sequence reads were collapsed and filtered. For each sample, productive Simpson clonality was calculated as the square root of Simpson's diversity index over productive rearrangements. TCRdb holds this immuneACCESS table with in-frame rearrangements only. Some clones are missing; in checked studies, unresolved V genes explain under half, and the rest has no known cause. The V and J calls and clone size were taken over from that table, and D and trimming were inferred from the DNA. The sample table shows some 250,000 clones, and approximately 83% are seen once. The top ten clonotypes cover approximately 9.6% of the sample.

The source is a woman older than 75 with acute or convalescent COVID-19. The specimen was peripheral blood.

The DNA sequence is TGTGCCAGCAGCCTATCAAGGACAGGGCTCCTCTATGGCTACACCTTC. Translated, it reads CASSLSRTGLLYGYTF. The V gene is TRBV5-5 and the J gene is TRBJ1-2; TRBD1 matches 8 bases in the middle. The CDR3 has 16 amino acids, counting the end cysteine and phenylalanine. Kept here is only the CDR3 DNA, which spans 48 bases and is read in frame from base 1. The germline V gene encodes CDR1 SGHKS and CDR2 YYEKEE (reference sequence). Germline trimming: 4 bases from V, 4 bases from J; junction bases outside gene matches: 12.